This T cell receptor (beta chain) was sequenced during a study of human T cells and chemical hapten exposure. Study context: It was small differences in pooled library volume that mainly caused per-sample TCR yields to vary. The study, taken as a whole, reports: TCRs at high frequency, those above 1 in 1000, did not change with DPC sensitization.

The table lists this clonotype with a few counts. The target antigen is unknown. For the library, individual cDNA molecules each received unique molecular identifiers. TCRdb re-called the RACE reads with MiXCR, one entry per CDR3 protein. The sample records roughly 250,000 distinct CDR3 sequences, around 9.3% being singletons. Indicated time point: pre-sensitization, week 0. Treatment given: therapeutic diphenylcyclopropenone sensitization with weekly scalp DPC. CDR3 length: 15 residues. Germline lookup yields CDR1 SGHRS and CDR2 YFSETQ. V gave up 2 bases and J gave up 8 bases, with 19 bases separating them.

This sequence was found in a woman aged 35 to 49 with alopecia areata. Some clones in this sample may be carry-over from other donors' samples. This rearrangement joins TRBV5-1 to TRBJ1-1, with unresolved D. The input for sequencing was whole blood, taken in connection with sensitization to the hapten diphenylcyclopropenone (DPC). For the CDR3, the DNA is TGCGCCAGCAGCTTCCTAAGGGTAGGCCTAGGGGAAGCTTTCTTT. Translation: CASSFLRVGLGEAFF.